The clone carrying this T cell receptor beta chain was counted once. This sample stems from a study of blood T cell repertoires in COVID-19. Overall study context: Sites in the United States, Italy and Spain provided acute and convalescent COVID-19 samples. Sources were T cells, B-cell-depleted T cells, or PBMCs; the material itself was cDNA or gDNA.

Authors' methods: Estimates of nucleated cell counts were drawn from the amplification of reference gene primers. Repertoires were generated with immunoSEQ multiplex PCR, while TCRdb's copy carries only in-frame clones and drops some. D and trimming were read from the DNA, whereas the V and J calls and clone size are those reported in that table. The repertoire has fewer than 350,000 clones, roughly 93% of them found once; the top ten carry 2.3%. The CDR3 has 14 amino acids. The germline V and J ends were trimmed by 1 base and 1 base, with 7 bases remaining between them. Looked up from germline, CDR1 is LNHDA and CDR2 is SQIVND (reference sequence).

Sequenced material: PBMCs or T cells enriched from blood (not recorded which). The rearrangement uses TRBV19 and TRBJ1-1, with no clear D. This TCR came from a middle-aged woman with acute COVID-19. The CDR3 protein is CASSIVRGNTEAFF. CDR3 in DNA: TGTGCCAGTAGTATAGTACGCGGGAACACTGAAGCTTTCTTT.